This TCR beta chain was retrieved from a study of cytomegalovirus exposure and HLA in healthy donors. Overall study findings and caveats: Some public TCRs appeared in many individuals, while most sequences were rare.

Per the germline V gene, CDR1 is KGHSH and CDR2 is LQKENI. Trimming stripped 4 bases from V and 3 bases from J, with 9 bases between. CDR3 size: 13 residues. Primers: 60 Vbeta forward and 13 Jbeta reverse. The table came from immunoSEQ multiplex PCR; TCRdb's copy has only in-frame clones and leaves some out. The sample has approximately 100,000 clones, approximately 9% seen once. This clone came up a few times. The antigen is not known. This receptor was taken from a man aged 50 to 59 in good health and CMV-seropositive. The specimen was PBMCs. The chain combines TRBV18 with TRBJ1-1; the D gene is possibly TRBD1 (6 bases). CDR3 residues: CASSQGEYTEAFF. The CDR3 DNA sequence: TGTGCCAGCTCACAGGGGGAGTACACTGAAGCTTTCTTT.